Listed below are T cell receptor beta chains from one sample, sequenced in a study of shared clonotypes between healthy human individuals. Libraries were prepared by immunoSEQ multiplex PCR; TCRdb keeps only in-frame clonotypes and omits some of them. Altogether some 470,000 clones are present, around 80% being singletons, with the ten largest covering 10% to 15%. Sequenced material: PBMCs. The receptor set was obtained from a woman aged 40 to 49 in good health. Some clones in this sample may be carry-over from other donors' samples. CDR3s include the opening cysteine and the closing phenylalanine or tryptophan. A D gene is named only where the DNA matches it firmly. Size values are once, few and many counts, or a class for expanded clones, and some rows have none.

cdr3_nt,cdr3_aa,j_call,d_call,clone_size,v_call
TGTGCCAGCAGTACCCTGGGTGAGCAGTTCTTC,CASSTLGEQFF,TRBJ2-1,NA,NA,TRBV28
TGTGCCAGCAGCCAAGATGAAGCAGGATCCTATGGCTACACCTTC,CASSQDEAGSYGYTF,TRBJ1-2,NA,NA,TRBV4-2
TGTGCCAGTAGAATACAAGGCACCTCTTACAATGAGCAGTTCTTC,CASRIQGTSYNEQFF,TRBJ2-1,NA,NA,TRBV19
TGCGCCAGCACCTCCCGGACAGGGGGCTTTAATGAGCAGTTCTTC,CASTSRTGGFNEQFF,TRBJ2-1,TRBD1,NA,TRBV5-1
TGTGCCAGCAGCTTGGAGGGCTACGAGCAGTACTTC,CASSLEGYEQYF,TRBJ2-7,NA,many,TRBV5-4
TGTGCCAGCAGTGAGATGTTACAGGGGGAGACCCAGTACTTC,CASSEMLQGETQYF,TRBJ2-5,TRBD1,NA,TRBV2
TGCGCCAGCAGCGCCGGGGACACCTCCTGGGACACTGAAGCTTTCTTT,CASSAGDTSWDTEAFF,TRBJ1-1,NA,few,TRBV5-1
TGTGCCAGCAAAAAGGGGTTTTTGGGCACTGAAGCTTTCTTT,CASKKGFLGTEAFF,TRBJ1-1,NA,NA,TRBV6-1
TGTGCCAGCAGCTTGGGCTCAGCTGGAAACACCATATATTTT,CASSLGSAGNTIYF,TRBJ1-3,NA,NA,TRBV5-8
TGCGCCAGCAGCCAAGTCCGGATTACTGGACTAGCGGGAGGGCCGGGAAACAATGAGCAGTTCTTC,CASSQVRITGLAGGPGNNEQFF,TRBJ2-1,TRBD2,few,TRBV4-1
TGCGCCAGCAGCCTCATGCCTAGTTCTGGCGTCGCCATGAACACTGAAGCTTTCTTT,CASSLMPSSGVAMNTEAFF,TRBJ1-1,NA,many,TRBV5-1
TGCGCCAGCAGCTTGGTACCGGGGGCGAATGAGCAGTTCTTC,CASSLVPGANEQFF,TRBJ2-1,NA,NA,TRBV5-1
TGTGCCAGCAGCCCACGACAGGGCGGCACCGGGGAGCTGTTTTTT,CASSPRQGGTGELFF,TRBJ2-2,TRBD1,few,TRBV7-6
TGTGCCAGCAGCGCTTCTAGCGGGAGTTACAATGAGCAGTTCTTC,CASSASSGSYNEQFF,TRBJ2-1,TRBD2,NA,TRBV7-2
TGTGCCAGCAGTTTATCCGGGAGAGGGGCAGATACGCAGTATTTT,CASSLSGRGADTQYF,TRBJ2-3,NA,NA,TRBV27
TGTGCCAGCAGTGGGGCTATCTACAATGAGCAGTTCTTC,CASSGAIYNEQFF,TRBJ2-1,NA,few,TRBV6-1
TGTGCCAGCAGCGGGGGACTTTACAATGAGCAGTTCTTC,CASSGGLYNEQFF,TRBJ2-1,NA,NA,TRBV7-3
TGCGCCAGCAGTCATGGGGGGCCGGGAGATGAAAAACTGTTTTTT,CASSHGGPGDEKLFF,TRBJ1-4,NA,once,TRBV23-1
TGTGCCAGTAGTACGGGACAGAGCCAAGAGACCCAGTACTTC,CASSTGQSQETQYF,TRBJ2-5,TRBD1,NA,TRBV19
TGTGCCAGCAGTGAATCAGGTGTTGGAAAACTGTTTTTT,CASSESGVGKLFF,TRBJ1-4,NA,NA,TRBV6-1
TGTGCCAGCGATAGGCTGGACTCCTACAATGAGCAGTTCTTC,CASDRLDSYNEQFF,TRBJ2-1,NA,NA,TRBV5-6
TGTGCCAGCAGCTTGCTCTCCGGGGGTCTGAATGAGCAGTTCTTC,CASSLLSGGLNEQFF,TRBJ2-1,NA,NA,TRBV5-5
TGCAGCGGAGAGACTAGCGGGAGGGCAACAGATACGCAGTATTTT,CSGETSGRATDTQYF,TRBJ2-3,TRBD2,many,TRBV29-1
TGCGCCAGCAGCCAAGAAGCGGTCGGGGAAGGTGAGGATCAGCCCCAGCATTTT,CASSQEAVGEGEDQPQHF,TRBJ1-5,NA,many,TRBV4-1
TGTGCCACCGGGGAGGCCGACAGGGGGAATCAGCCCCAGCATTTT,CATGEADRGNQPQHF,TRBJ1-5,TRBD1,few,TRBV15
TGTGCCAGCAGCTCTCGCCAAGGACAGGAAGGCTATGGCTACACCTTC,CASSSRQGQEGYGYTF,TRBJ1-2,TRBD1,NA,TRBV7-2
TGTGCCAGCAGGGACAGGGGCTCTGGAAACACCATATATTTT,CASRDRGSGNTIYF,TRBJ1-3,TRBD1,NA,TRBV2
TGTGCCAGCAGTCAAGGGTTGCCGTACTATGGCTACACCTTC,CASSQGLPYYGYTF,TRBJ1-2,NA,NA,TRBV27
TGTGCCAGCAGTGACCTCGCTTCAGGGCCTGGGGCCAACGTCCTGACTTTC,CASSDLASGPGANVLTF,TRBJ2-6,NA,NA,TRBV6-4
TGTGCCAGCAGCCCGTTAGCCGGGACAGACGTCGGTGAGCAGTTCTTC,CASSPLAGTDVGEQFF,TRBJ2-1,TRBD1,once,TRBV7-3
TGTGCCAGCAGTGCCGGGACAGGGTACTCCCAAGAGACCCAGTACTTC,CASSAGTGYSQETQYF,TRBJ2-5,TRBD1,many,TRBV28
TGTGCCAGCAGCCTCCCTGACGGGGACATATACGAGCAGTACTTC,CASSLPDGDIYEQYF,TRBJ2-7,NA,NA,TRBV28
TGTGCCAGCAGCGTAGGGATGAGACTAGCGGACAACCCCTACGAGCAGTACTTC,CASSVGMRLADNPYEQYF,TRBJ2-7,TRBD2,NA,TRBV9
TGTGCCAGCGGCTGGGGATCGGGCGACACTGAAGCTTTCTTT,CASGWGSGDTEAFF,TRBJ1-1,NA,NA,TRBV5-6
TGTGCCAGCAGCGCGACCGGGACAGTGAATGAAAAACTGTTTTTT,CASSATGTVNEKLFF,TRBJ1-4,TRBD1,NA,TRBV7-2
TGTGCCAGTAGTAAAGCGGGAGTGGAGGAGACCCAGTACTTC,CASSKAGVEETQYF,TRBJ2-5,TRBD2,NA,TRBV19
TGCAGCGTTGAAGATTCCACCAATGAGCAGTTCTTC,CSVEDSTNEQFF,TRBJ2-1,NA,NA,TRBV29-1
TGTGCCAGCGGTTCGCGGGTCTCCTACGAGCAGTACTTC,CASGSRVSYEQYF,TRBJ2-7,NA,NA,TRBV7-2
TGTGCCAGCAGCTTACTTGGGGGCAATCAGCCCCAGCATTTT,CASSLLGGNQPQHF,TRBJ1-5,NA,NA,TRBV7-2
TGTGCCAGCAGCTTATCGAGGGTTGGCGAGCAGTACTTC,CASSLSRVGEQYF,TRBJ2-7,NA,NA,TRBV7-3
TGTGCCAGCGCCAAAAGAGGGGCCACTGAAGCTTTCTTT,CASAKRGATEAFF,TRBJ1-1,NA,NA,TRBV19
TGTGCCAGCAGCTCCACCGGACAGGGAGCAACTAATGAAAAACTGTTTTTT,CASSSTGQGATNEKLFF,TRBJ1-4,TRBD1,NA,TRBV7-9
TGTGCCAGTAGTAGCGGAAAAGACACAGATACGCAGTATTTT,CASSSGKDTDTQYF,TRBJ2-3,NA,NA,TRBV19
TGCGCCAGCAGCATAATTGGTAGCGGGAGTGCAGATACGCAGTATTTT,CASSIIGSGSADTQYF,TRBJ2-3,TRBD2,NA,TRBV5-1
TGTGCCAGCAGCTCCGGGACAGGGGGCGATCAGCCCCAGCATTTT,CASSSGTGGDQPQHF,TRBJ1-5,TRBD1,NA,TRBV7-8
TGTGCCAGCAGTCCCGGGGGACTAGCGGGCCAAGAGACCCAGTACTTC,CASSPGGLAGQETQYF,TRBJ2-5,TRBD2,NA,TRBV28
TGTGCCAGCGTCCTGGATTCGGCTGGCGAGACCCAGTACTTC,CASVLDSAGETQYF,TRBJ2-5,NA,NA,TRBV7-2
TGCGCCAGCAGCGCCCGACAGGGCGAGACCTACGAGCAGTACTTC,CASSARQGETYEQYF,TRBJ2-7,TRBD1,NA,TRBV5-1
TGTGCCAGCAGCGTAGCGGGAGGGCGCACAGATACGCAGTATTTT,CASSVAGGRTDTQYF,TRBJ2-3,TRBD2,NA,TRBV9
TGTGCCACCAGCCGAGGGGTGGGGGACCCTCCGTACTTC,CATSRGVGDPPYF,TRBJ2-7,NA,NA,TRBV15
TGTGCCAGCAGGCCCCCAGGGGCAATTTTGGAGCAGTACTTC,CASRPPGAILEQYF,TRBJ2-7,NA,once,TRBV27